What follows are 29 T cell receptor beta chains derived from one specimen sequenced in a study of shared T cell receptors in the human thymus. Profiling relied on immunoSEQ multiplex PCR, and the TCRdb table lists in-frame clones only, not all of them. The sample has hundreds of thousands of clones, roughly 90% seen once. These data are also associated with another study on human thymus T cells.

The sample was thymocytes. All receptors come from a boy less than two years old with a congenital heart defect.

The chain has TRBV27 and TRBJ2-7, with D unresolved. Between the trimmed V and J ends, which lost 4 bases and 2 bases, there was a span of 6 bases. CDR1 is MNHEY and CDR2 is SMNVEV in the germline V gene (reference sequence). This CDR3 is built from 12 residues. The CDR3 region is CASSSRAYEQYF. The CDR3 DNA is TGTGCCAGCAGTTCCCGCGCCTACGAGCAGTACTTC.

The rearrangement uses TRBV19 and TRBJ1-1; 8 nucleotides line up with TRBD1. The CDR3 runs to 16 residues. CDR1 and CDR2 (germline): LNHDA, SQIVND (reference sequence). Unmatched junction bases numbered 8, after V lost 4 bases and J lost 1 base. The DNA of the CDR3 is TGTGCCAGTAGTACCAGGACAGGGATGGGGAACACTGAAGCTTTCTTT. It encodes CASSTRTGMGNTEAFF. Using reference TRBV19 and TRBJ1-1 for the parts outside the CDR3, the full variable domain is DGGITQSPKYLFRKEGQNVTLSCEQNLNHDAMYWYRQDPGQGLRLIYYSQIVNDFQKGDIAEGYSVSREKKESFPLTVTSAQKNPTAFYLCASSTRTGMGNTEAFFGQGTRLTVV.

The gene calls are TRBV7-2 and TRBJ2-3; TRBD2 matches at 8 bases. V gave up 1 base and J gave up 2 bases; unmatched junction bases: 5. The germline V gene has CDR1 SGHTA and CDR2 FQGNSA. The CDR3 is 16 residues long. This CDR3 is CASSLVWRGDTDTQYF. The DNA of the CDR3 is TGTGCCAGCAGCTTAGTGTGGCGGGGGGACACAGATACGCAGTATTTT.

This chain joins TRBV27 and TRBJ1-2, with 8 bases aligning to TRBD1. The V and J ends lost 2 bases and 8 bases, in that order; junction bases with no gene match: 4. The CDR3 runs 13 residues. CDR1 and CDR2 (germline): MNHEY, SMNVEV (reference sequence). The CDR3 DNA is TGTGCCAGCAGTTTAACAGGGGGAGGAGGCTACACCTTC. It encodes CASSLTGGGGYTF.

V gene TRBV5-4 combines with J gene TRBJ2-1; TRBD2 matches at 11 bases. The CDR3 loop spans 17 amino acids. Germline V lookup: CDR1 SGHNT, CDR2 YYREEE (reference sequence). The V gene end was trimmed by 1 base and the J gene end by 7 bases; junction bases not matched to a gene: 10. In DNA form, the CDR3 reads TGTGCCAGCAGCTTGCATACTAGCGGGGGCACTGGGAATGAGCAGTTCTTC. This gives the protein CASSLHTSGGTGNEQFF.

DNA for the CDR3: TGTGCCAGCTCACCAACCCCAGGCGCCAGCTCCTACGAGCAGTACTTC. Translation: CASSPTPGASSYEQYF. The chain uses TRBV18 and TRBJ2-7; D not certain. Germline V lookup: CDR1 KGHSH, CDR2 LQKENI. Trimming removed 2 bases at V and 0 bases at J, with 14 bases between. There are 16 residues in the CDR3.

The chain carries TRBV27 and TRBJ1-2; 8 bases align to TRBD1. Germline values: CDR1 MNHEY, CDR2 SMNVEV (reference sequence). This CDR3 spans 14 amino acids. Trimming took 2 bases from V and 6 from J; bases not matched to a gene: 5. The CDR3 here is CASSLAGGKDGYTF. Here the CDR3 DNA reads TGTGCCAGCAGTTTAGCAGGGGGCAAGGATGGCTACACCTTC.

There are a few counts of this clone. V gene TRBV27 combines with J gene TRBJ2-7; 7 bases fit TRBD2. There are 19 residues in the CDR3. V was pared by 0 bases and J by 5 bases, with 19 bases of the junction left unmatched. Germline loops: CDR1 MNHEY, CDR2 SMNVEV (reference sequence). The CDR3 region is CASSLSQPSGIEIGHEQYF. CDR3 DNA sequence: TGTGCCAGCAGTTTATCGCAGCCCAGCGGGATAGAGATTGGCCACGAGCAGTACTTC.

J is TRBJ1-2 and V is TRBV4-1; TRBD1 aligns across 9 bases. Germline V lookup: CDR1 MGHRA, CDR2 YSYEKL. V shed 1 base, J shed 4 bases, and the junction held 16 bases outside the gene matches. The CDR3 runs 19 residues. This CDR3 is CASSQAPRGTGLLSYGYTF. The CDR3 DNA reads as TGCGCCAGCAGCCAAGCCCCCCGTGGGACAGGGTTGCTTAGCTATGGCTACACCTTC.

The chain couples TRBV19 to TRBJ2-7, with 8 bases aligning to TRBD1. CDR3 length: 14 amino acids. V lost 6 bases, J lost 2 bases, and 6 bases stayed unmatched. Germline V gene lookup returns CDR1 LNHDA and CDR2 SQIVND (reference sequence). CDR3 DNA: TGTGCCAGTAGGACAGGGGCCGCCCCCTACGAGCAGTACTTC. Its protein is CASRTGAAPYEQYF.

This clone was seen only a few times. CDR3 sequence: CASSQVRKAGVAEQPQHF. For the CDR3, the DNA is TGCGCCAGCAGCCAAGTAAGGAAGGCAGGGGTGGCGGAACAGCCCCAGCATTTT. The chain couples TRBV4-3 to TRBJ1-5, with D possibly TRBD1 on 6 matching bases. CDR1 and CDR2 (germline): LGHNA, YSLEER. The V gene lost 1 base and the J gene lost 7 bases, with 23 bases spanning the gap. The CDR3 covers 18 residues.

The rearrangement joins TRBV15 to TRBJ2-3, with TRBD1 identical over 9 bases. Per germline, CDR1 LNHNV and CDR2 YYDKDF (reference sequence). The CDR3 runs 17 residues. V shed 2 bases and J 4 bases; nucleotides not matched to a gene: 10. CDR3 nucleotides: TGTGCCACCAGCAGACCGTCGGGACAGGGAGGCGCAGATACGCAGTATTTT. This gives the protein CATSRPSGQGGADTQYF.

This clone has just one count. For the CDR3, the DNA is TGTGCCAGCAGCCCGAGGGGCGACAGGGCCTACGAGCAGTACTTC. Encoded protein: CASSPRGDRAYEQYF. The chain combines TRBV28 with TRBJ2-7; the match to TRBD1 covers 7 bases. Germline V gene lookup returns CDR1 MDHEN and CDR2 SYDVKM. With 6 bases clipped from V and 2 bases from J, the junction kept 10 bases outside the gene matches. This CDR3 has 15 amino acids. The whole variable domain, filled in from reference TRBV28 and TRBJ2-7, reads DVKVTQSSRYLVKRTGEKVFLECVQDMDHENMFWYRQDPGLGLRLIYFSYDVKMKEKGDIPEGYSVSREKKERFSLILESASTNQTSMYLCASSPRGDRAYEQYFGPGTRLTVT.

The chain employs TRBV4-2 and TRBJ2-7; a possible D gene is TRBD2 (6 bases). The CDR3 has 13 residues. Trimming took off 4 bases at V and 0 bases at J, with 7 bases between the two ends. Germline assignment: CDR1 LGHNA and CDR2 YNFKEQ. The CDR3 nucleotides read TGTGCCAGCAGCCGGGGGGACTCCTACGAGCAGTACTTC. Amino acids: CASSRGDSYEQYF.

The chain has TRBV7-9 and TRBJ2-3; possible D gene TRBD2, 5 bases. Looked up from germline, CDR1 is SEHNR and CDR2 is FQNEAQ (reference sequence). V lost 4 bases and J 1 base, leaving 9 bases between the germline ends. The CDR3 is 14 residues long. CDR3 bases: TGTGCCAGCAGCTCTAGCAGATGCACAGATACGCAGTATTTT. The encoded protein is CASSSSRCTDTQYF.

The chain combines TRBV28 with TRBJ2-1, with 8 bases matching TRBD1. The CDR3 loop spans 16 amino acids. Unmatched junction bases numbered 15, after V lost 6 bases and J lost 8 bases. Germline CDR1 and CDR2: MDHEN and SYDVKM. CDR3 residues: CASRPTLGQGSYEQFF. The CDR3 region has the DNA TGTGCCAGCAGACCGACGCTAGGACAGGGTTCGTATGAGCAGTTCTTC.

The CDR3 coding sequence is TGCGCCAGCAGCCAGGGGAAGGTTCGGGCAGGCATCGTCACAGATACGCAGTATTTT. Its translation: CASSQGKVRAGIVTDTQYF. V is TRBV5-1 and J is TRBJ2-3; possible D gene TRBD1, 6 bases. V was pared by 4 bases and J by 2 bases, with 26 bases between. The CDR3 loop spans 19 amino acids. Germline CDR1 and CDR2: SGHRS and YFSETQ.

The chain combines TRBV5-8 with TRBJ1-1, with a weak D call TRBD1 (6 bases). The CDR3 length is 13 residues. V was trimmed by 0 bases and J by 7 bases, leaving 10 bases between them. In germline, CDR1 is SGHTS, CDR2 YDEGEE. For the CDR3, the DNA is TGTGCCAGCAGCTTGGAAAAGGGGGATGAAGCTTTCTTT. Translation: CASSLEKGDEAFF.

The chain combines TRBV6-1 with TRBJ1-1; D gene unclear. Germline V gene sequence: CDR1 MNHNS, CDR2 SASEGT. This CDR3 has 12 amino acids. V lost 8 bases to trimming and J lost 5 bases, with 12 bases between them. The CDR3 here is CASSRDGTEAFF. Written as DNA, the CDR3 is TGTGCCAGCTCGAGAGACGGGACTGAAGCTTTCTTT.

The chain couples TRBV21-1 to TRBJ2-7; no DNA check was done on the table's D call, TRBD1. TRBV21-1 is deemed a pseudogene. CDR3 length: 16 residues. The CDR3 DNA reads as TGTGCCAGCAGCAAAGATACCAGTTTAAGTAACTACGAGCAGTACTTC. Its protein is CASSKDTSLSNYEQYF.

This chain connects TRBV20-1 to TRBJ1-2; D not resolved. Between the trimmed V and J ends, which lost 3 bases and 9 bases, there was a span of 11 bases. The germline V gene encodes CDR1 DFQATT and CDR2 SNEGSKA (reference sequence). The length of the CDR3 is 11 residues. The CDR3: CSASVRESYTF. For the CDR3, the DNA is TGCAGTGCTAGCGTTAGGGAGAGCTACACCTTC.

The table lists this clone with a count of one. The gene calls are TRBV27 and TRBJ2-3, with 10 bases lining up with TRBD1. Germline trimming cut 4 bases from V and 2 bases from J; bases unmatched to any gene: 3. Germline V gene data show CDR1 as MNHEY and CDR2 as SMNVEV (reference sequence). The CDR3 has 15 amino acids. CDR3 sequence (DNA): TGTGCCAGCAGTTCGGGACAGGGGACCACAGATACGCAGTATTTT. Translated: CASSSGQGTTDTQYF.

The rearrangement links TRBV29-1 to TRBJ2-3, with 7 bases matching TRBD1. The CDR3 has 16 residues. J gave up 0 bases and V 6 bases, and 12 bases lay outside the gene matches. Germline CDR1 and CDR2: SQVTM and ANQGSEA. The DNA for the CDR3 is TGCAGCGTCTGCGGACAGGTGGGTCCTAGCACAGATACGCAGTATTTT. This encodes CSVCGQVGPSTDTQYF.

CDR3 nucleotide sequence: TGTGCCAGCAGCCTGGGAGGGCCGGGCACAGATACGCAGTATTTT. This gives the protein CASSLGGPGTDTQYF. This chain connects TRBV6-5 to TRBJ2-3, with 7 positions matching TRBD2. Trimming took 6 bases from V and 1 from J; bases not matched to a gene: 7. This CDR3 region has 15 residues. From germline, CDR1 is MNHEY and CDR2 SVGAGI.

This clone was observed a few times. This chain uses TRBV27 with TRBJ2-3, with D maybe TRBD2 (7 bases). Per the germline V gene, CDR1 is MNHEY and CDR2 is SMNVEV (reference sequence). This CDR3 region has 15 residues. Trimming pared 8 bases from V and 2 bases from J, leaving 17 bases between. The chain's CDR3 is CASSPEGGATDTQYF. CDR3 coding DNA: TGTGCCAGCTCACCCGAGGGGGGGGCCACAGATACGCAGTATTTT.

The chain employs TRBV4-3 and TRBJ2-3; no definite D call. Per germline, CDR1 LGHNA and CDR2 YSLEER. The CDR3 totals 16 residues. V lost 0 bases to trimming and J lost 7 bases, with 17 bases between them. DNA of the CDR3: TGCGCCAGCAGCCAAGATTGGGCTTCTCCCCCGCATACGCAGTATTTT. Amino acids: CASSQDWASPPHTQYF.

This chain uses TRBV20-1 with TRBJ2-7; D might be TRBD2 (5 bases). Trimming took off 3 bases at V and 6 bases at J, with 9 bases between the two ends. In germline, CDR1 is DFQATT, CDR2 SNEGSKA (reference sequence). This CDR3 region has 11 residues. The CDR3 is CSARGDGEQYF. The DNA for the CDR3 is TGCAGTGCTAGGGGAGATGGCGAGCAGTACTTC.

The chain couples TRBV10-3 to TRBJ2-7, with a tentative D call TRBD1 (5 bases). Trimming pared 6 bases from V and 0 bases from J, leaving 15 bases between. CDR1 ENHRY and CDR2 SYGVKD come from the germline V gene. This CDR3 is built from 15 residues. The CDR3 region has the DNA TGTGCCATCAGGGGCCTGGCAGGGAACTCCTACGAGCAGTACTTC. It yields the protein CAIRGLAGNSYEQYF.

The sample holds one count of this clone. The CDR3 region has the DNA TGTGCCAGCACCCTGGGCGGGGGTAATGAAAAACTGTTTTTT. Its protein product is CASTLGGGNEKLFF. The rearrangement uses TRBV28 and TRBJ1-4; tentatively, D is TRBD1 (5 bases). Trimming stripped 7 bases from V and 4 bases from J, with 13 bases between. Germline V gives CDR1 MDHEN, CDR2 SYDVKM. This CDR3 region has 14 residues.